This TCR beta chain was profiled in a study of CD8 T cells in ankylosing spondylitis. Trimming left V 2 bases short and J 6 bases short, with 21 bases between. The CDR3 is 17 residues long. Germline V gene data show CDR1 as MGHRA and CDR2 as YSYEKL. Libraries for TCR beta were made by quantitative 5'-RACE with molecular barcodes. TCRdb processed the 5' RACE reads anew with MiXCR; each CDR3 protein has one entry. The sample consists of 150,000 to 200,000 distinct CDR3 sequences, 30% to 35% of them appearing once. Study results and caveats: Past studies reported some motif variants in reactive arthritis synovial fluid and blood.

On this clonotype itself: Its antigen is undetermined.

The sample was synovial fluid, either unsorted or a sorted T cell fraction (not recorded which). V and J are TRBV4-1 and TRBJ2-3; D might be TRBD2 (6 bases). This receptor was taken from a male donor with ankylosing spondylitis. CDR3 nucleotides: TGCGCCAGCAGCCAATCGCATCAGGGCGGGGCCAGGGATACGCAGTATTTT. This codes for CASSQSHQGGARDTQYF.